Listed below are T cell receptor beta chains from one sample, sequenced in a study of T cell responses to AZD1222 COVID-19 vaccine. This table comes from immunoSEQ multiplex PCR, and its TCRdb copy is limited to in-frame clones, with some not included. Of approximately 140,000 clones in the sample, approximately 90% were seen once. Sequences were derived from peripheral blood, sampled on day 0 of AZD1222 vaccination. The receptors here all came from an adult in good health. The CDR3 runs from the conserved cysteine through the conserved F or W. D genes are given only for firm matches. Only some rows state a clone size, as once, few, many or a class for expanded clones.

TRBJ1-3 | - | - | 13 | TRBV12-3/TRBV12-4 | CASSLQGSGTIYF | TGTGCCAGCAGTTTACAAGGGTCGGGGACCATATATTTT
TRBJ1-4 | once | - | 14 | TRBV4-1 | CASSQATLNEKLFF | TGCGCCAGCAGCCAAGCCACACTTAATGAAAAACTGTTTTTT
TRBJ1-5 | - | - | 14 | TRBV28 | CASSLSRVEQPQHF | TGTGCCAGCAGTTTATCCAGGGTGGAGCAGCCCCAGCATTTT
TRBJ2-7 | - | - | 15 | TRBV19 | CASSMDLGESYEQYF | TGTGCCAGTAGTATGGATCTGGGGGAATCCTACGAGCAGTACTTC
TRBJ2-2 | - | - | 11 | TRBV12-3/TRBV12-4 | CASSFSGELFF | TGTGCCAGCAGTTTTTCCGGGGAGCTGTTTTTT
TRBJ2-1 | - | - | 13 | TRBV11-3 | CASSSKGNNEQFF | TGTGCCAGCAGCTCCAAGGGGAACAATGAGCAGTTCTTC
TRBJ1-5 | - | TRBD1 | 15 | TRBV30 | CAWSPKTGPNQPQHF | TGTGCCTGGAGTCCCAAGACAGGGCCCAATCAGCCCCAGCATTTT
TRBJ1-1 | - | TRBD1 | 14 | TRBV6-6 | CASRMTGVNTEAFF | TGTGCCAGCAGGATGACAGGGGTGAACACTGAAGCTTTCTTT
TRBJ2-5 | - | TRBD2 | 11 | TRBV10-3 | CAISGGGTQYF | TGTGCCATCAGTGGGGGGGGGACCCAGTACTTC
TRBJ2-1 | - | TRBD2 | 16 | TRBV4-3 | CASSQELAGGADEQFF | TGCGCCAGCAGCCAAGAGCTAGCGGGGGGGGCCGATGAGCAGTTCTTC
TRBJ1-5 | once | - | 14 | TRBV10-3 | CAISESKGDQPQHF | TGTGCCATCAGTGAGTCGAAGGGGGATCAGCCCCAGCATTTT
TRBJ2-1 | - | TRBD1 | 15 | TRBV19 | CASSIGTGTYNEQFF | TGTGCCAGTAGTATAGGGACAGGAACCTACAATGAGCAGTTCTTC